The 11 T cell receptor beta chains in this list originate from one sample, sequenced in a study of T cells expressing NK-cell markers. With the 5' RACE reads reprocessed, TCRdb shows one record per CDR3 protein and no DNA. This table lists over 200,000 distinct CDR3 sequences. Sequencing used blood T cells: a sorted CD56 or NKG2C T cell subset, CD4+ or CD8+ T cells, or bulk PBMC T cells (not recorded which). The receptor source for this set is a man younger than 35 in good health.

The chain combines TRBV29-1 with TRBJ2-5; TCRdb returns TRBD2, unconfirmable since there is no DNA. CDR1 and CDR2 from the germline V gene are SQVTM and ANQGSEA. This CDR3 is 14 amino acids long. The CDR3 reads CSVRSGTHQETQYF.

The rearrangement uses TRBV10-3 and TRBJ2-7. The V gene's germline CDR1 is ENHRY and CDR2 SYGVKD. This CDR3 region has 15 residues. CDR3 amino acids: CAISLDISGSYEQYF.

V gene TRBV10-3 combines with J gene TRBJ2-1; TCRdb outputs TRBD2, but without DNA this stays unchecked. Germline-derived CDR1 and CDR2 are ENHRY and SYGVKD. There are 16 residues in the CDR3. Here the CDR3 reads CAIRVSGNLTYNEQFF.

The chain combines TRBV3-1 with TRBJ2-5; TCRdb selects TRBD2, and the lack of DNA leaves this call unchecked. CDR3 length: 14 amino acids. Looked up from germline, CDR1 is LGHDT and CDR2 is YNNKEL (reference sequence). The chain's CDR3 is CASSRGLAHETQYF.

The chain has TRBV29-1 and TRBJ1-1; there is no DNA to check the TCRdb D call of TRBD1. The CDR3 length is 13 residues. Germline assignment: CDR1 SQVTM and CDR2 ANQGSEA. CDR3 in amino acids: CSGGYRGASEAFF.

The J gene is TRBJ2-7, the V gene TRBV29-1. Germline V gene sequence: CDR1 SQVTM, CDR2 ANQGSEA. This CDR3 region has 12 residues. The CDR3 sequence: CSVLRGSYEQYF.

The CDR3 here is CSARATRDSANYGYTF. V is TRBV20-1 and J is TRBJ1-2. The germline gives CDR1 DFQATT, CDR2 SNEGSKA (reference sequence). The CDR3 sequence is 16 residues long.

This chain joins TRBV28 and TRBJ2-7. Per the germline V gene, CDR1 is MDHEN and CDR2 is SYDVKM. CDR3 length equals 15 residues. The CDR3 spells CASSFGRTGLYEQYF. Full variable domain (outside the CDR3, taken from reference TRBV28 and TRBJ2-7): DVKVTQSSRYLVKRTGEKVFLECVQDMDHENMFWYRQDPGLGLRLIYFSYDVKMKEKGDIPEGYSVSREKKERFSLILESASTNQTSMYLCASSFGRTGLYEQYFGPGTRLTVT.

The chain links TRBV4-3 to TRBJ2-1; checking the TCRdb D call of TRBD2 is not possible without DNA. Germline loops: CDR1 LGHNA, CDR2 YSLEER. The CDR3 totals 17 residues. The CDR3 reads CASSQRKLAGAYNEQFF.

CDR3 sequence reads: CASSQDRGQETQYF. This chain uses TRBV4-2 with TRBJ2-5. From germline, CDR1 is LGHNA and CDR2 YNFKEQ. The CDR3 length is 14 residues.

The chain uses TRBV20-1 and TRBJ1-1; no DNA is available, so the TRBD1 call from TCRdb remains unchecked. CDR3 length equals 13 residues. Germline CDR1 DFQATT, CDR2 SNEGSKA (reference sequence). The CDR3 is CSARDPAGPEAFF.